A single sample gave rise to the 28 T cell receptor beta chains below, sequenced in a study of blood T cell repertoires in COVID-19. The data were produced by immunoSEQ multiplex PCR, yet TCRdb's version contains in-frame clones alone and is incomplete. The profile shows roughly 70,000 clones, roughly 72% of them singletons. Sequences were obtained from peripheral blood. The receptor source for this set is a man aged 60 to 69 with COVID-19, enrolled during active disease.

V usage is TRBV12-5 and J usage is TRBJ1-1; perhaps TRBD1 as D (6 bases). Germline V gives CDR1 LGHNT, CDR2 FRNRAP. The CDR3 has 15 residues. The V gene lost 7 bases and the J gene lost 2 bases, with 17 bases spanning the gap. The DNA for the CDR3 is TGTGCTAGTGCCCGCAGAGGGACACCCAACACTGAAGCTTTCTTT. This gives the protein CASARRGTPNTEAFF.

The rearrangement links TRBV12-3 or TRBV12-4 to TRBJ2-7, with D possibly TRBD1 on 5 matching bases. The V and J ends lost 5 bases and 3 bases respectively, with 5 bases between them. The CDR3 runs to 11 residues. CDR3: CASSDSYEQYF. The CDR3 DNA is TGTGCCAGCAGTGACAGCTACGAGCAGTACTTC.

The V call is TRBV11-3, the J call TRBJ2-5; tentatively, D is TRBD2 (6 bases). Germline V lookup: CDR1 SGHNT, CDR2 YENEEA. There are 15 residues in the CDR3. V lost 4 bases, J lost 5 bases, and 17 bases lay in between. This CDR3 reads CASSYEHGGGETQYF. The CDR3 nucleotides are TGTGCCAGCAGCTATGAACACGGGGGTGGTGAGACCCAGTACTTC.

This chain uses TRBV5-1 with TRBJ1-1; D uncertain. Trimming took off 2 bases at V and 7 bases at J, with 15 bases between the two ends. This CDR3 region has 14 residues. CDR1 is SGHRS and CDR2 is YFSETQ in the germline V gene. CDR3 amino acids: CASSLGGRKDEAFF. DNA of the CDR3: TGCGCCAGCAGCTTAGGAGGGAGGAAGGATGAAGCTTTCTTT.

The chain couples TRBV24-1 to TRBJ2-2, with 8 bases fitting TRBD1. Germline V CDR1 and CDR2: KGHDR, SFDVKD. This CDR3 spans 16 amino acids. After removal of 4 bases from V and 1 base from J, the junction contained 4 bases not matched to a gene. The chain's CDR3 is CATSDPDRGNTGELFF. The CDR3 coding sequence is TGTGCCACCAGTGACCCCGACAGGGGGAACACCGGGGAGCTGTTTTTT.

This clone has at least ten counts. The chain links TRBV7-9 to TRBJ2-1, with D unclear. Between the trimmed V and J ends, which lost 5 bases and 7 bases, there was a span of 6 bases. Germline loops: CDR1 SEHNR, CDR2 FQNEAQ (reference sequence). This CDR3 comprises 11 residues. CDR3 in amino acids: CASSPVNEQFF. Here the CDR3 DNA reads TGTGCCAGCAGCCCTGTGAATGAGCAGTTCTTC.

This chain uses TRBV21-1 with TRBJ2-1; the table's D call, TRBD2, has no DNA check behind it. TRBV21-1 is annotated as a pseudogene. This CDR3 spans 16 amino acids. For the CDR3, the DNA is TGTGCCAGCAGCCCTTCGTCGGGAGTAAGGTACAATGAGCAGTTCTTC. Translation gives CASSPSSGVRYNEQFF.

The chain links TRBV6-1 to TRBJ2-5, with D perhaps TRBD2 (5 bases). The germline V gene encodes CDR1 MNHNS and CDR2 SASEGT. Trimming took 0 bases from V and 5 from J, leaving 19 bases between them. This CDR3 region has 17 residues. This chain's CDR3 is CASSEARESGARETQYF. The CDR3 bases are TGTGCCAGCAGTGAAGCGAGGGAAAGCGGCGCTAGGGAGACCCAGTACTTC.

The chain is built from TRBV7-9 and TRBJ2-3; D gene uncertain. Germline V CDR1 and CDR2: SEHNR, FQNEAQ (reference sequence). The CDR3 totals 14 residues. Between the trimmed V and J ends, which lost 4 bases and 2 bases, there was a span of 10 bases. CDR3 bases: TGTGCCAGCAGCTCAGTGACTGCCACAGATACGCAGTATTTT. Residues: CASSSVTATDTQYF. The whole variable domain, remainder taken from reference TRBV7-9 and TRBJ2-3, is DTGVSQNPRHKITKRGQNVTFRCDPISEHNRLYWYRQTLGQGPEFLTYFQNEAQLEKSRLLSDRFSAERPKGSFSTLEIQRTEQGDSAMYLCASSSVTATDTQYFGPGTRLTVL.

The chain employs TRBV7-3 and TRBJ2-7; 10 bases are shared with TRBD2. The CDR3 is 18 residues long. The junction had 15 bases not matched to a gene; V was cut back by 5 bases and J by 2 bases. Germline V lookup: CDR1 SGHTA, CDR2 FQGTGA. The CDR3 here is CASSPLPGVAGGPYEQYF. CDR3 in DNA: TGTGCCAGCAGCCCGCTTCCCGGGGTAGCGGGGGGACCCTACGAGCAGTACTTC.

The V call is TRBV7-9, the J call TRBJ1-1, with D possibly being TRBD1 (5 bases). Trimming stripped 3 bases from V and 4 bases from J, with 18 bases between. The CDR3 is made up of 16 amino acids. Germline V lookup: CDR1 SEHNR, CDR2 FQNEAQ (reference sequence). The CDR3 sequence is CASSFGWGSTGTEAFF. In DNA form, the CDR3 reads TGTGCCAGCAGCTTCGGTTGGGGCTCAACTGGCACTGAAGCTTTCTTT.

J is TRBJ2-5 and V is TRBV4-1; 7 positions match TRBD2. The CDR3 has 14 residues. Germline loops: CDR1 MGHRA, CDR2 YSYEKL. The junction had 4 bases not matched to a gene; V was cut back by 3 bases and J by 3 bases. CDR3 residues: CASSHFRGEETQYF. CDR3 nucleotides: TGCGCCAGCAGCCACTTCCGGGGGGAAGAGACCCAGTACTTC.

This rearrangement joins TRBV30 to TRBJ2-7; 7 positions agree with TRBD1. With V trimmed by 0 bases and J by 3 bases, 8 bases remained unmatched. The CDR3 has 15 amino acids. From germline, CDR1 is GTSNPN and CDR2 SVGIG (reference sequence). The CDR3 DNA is TGTGCCTGGAGTGTAGGAATTCCAGGGGGCTACGAGCAGTACTTC. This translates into CAWSVGIPGGYEQYF.

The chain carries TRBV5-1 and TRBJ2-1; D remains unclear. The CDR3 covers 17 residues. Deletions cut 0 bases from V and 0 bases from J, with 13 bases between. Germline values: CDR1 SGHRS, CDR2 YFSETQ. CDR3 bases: TGCGCCAGCAGCTTGGGCTTTTGGCGGAGCTCCTACAATGAGCAGTTCTTC. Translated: CASSLGFWRSSYNEQFF.

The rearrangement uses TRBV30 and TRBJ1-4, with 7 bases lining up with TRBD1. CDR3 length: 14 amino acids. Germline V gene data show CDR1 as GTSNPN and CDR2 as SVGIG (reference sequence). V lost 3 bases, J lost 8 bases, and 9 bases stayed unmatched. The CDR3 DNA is TGTGCCTGGAGGCAGGGGGGTTCCTTAGAAAAACTGTTTTTT. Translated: CAWRQGGSLEKLFF. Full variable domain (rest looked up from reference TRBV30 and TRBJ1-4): SQTIHQWPATLVQPVGSPLSLECTVEGTSNPNLYWYRQAAGRGLQLLFYSVGIGQISSEVPQNLSASRPQDRQFILSSKKLLLSDSGFYLCAWRQGGSLEKLFFGSGTQLSVL.

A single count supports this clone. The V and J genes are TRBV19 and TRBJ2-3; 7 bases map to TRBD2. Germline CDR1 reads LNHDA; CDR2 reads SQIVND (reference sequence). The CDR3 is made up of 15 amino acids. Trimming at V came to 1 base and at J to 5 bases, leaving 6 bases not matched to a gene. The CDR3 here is CASSIADGRLDTQYF. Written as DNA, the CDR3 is TGTGCCAGTAGTATAGCCGACGGGAGGTTAGATACGCAGTATTTT.

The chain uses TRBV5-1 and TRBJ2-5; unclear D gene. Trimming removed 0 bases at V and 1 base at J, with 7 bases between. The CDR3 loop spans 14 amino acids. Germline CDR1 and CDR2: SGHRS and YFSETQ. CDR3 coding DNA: TGCGCCAGCAGCTTGGCACCAGGCCAAGAGACCCAGTACTTC. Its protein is CASSLAPGQETQYF.

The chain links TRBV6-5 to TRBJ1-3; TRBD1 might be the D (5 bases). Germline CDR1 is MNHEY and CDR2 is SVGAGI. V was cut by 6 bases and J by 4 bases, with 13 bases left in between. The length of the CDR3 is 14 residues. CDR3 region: CASSLGGIGNTIYF. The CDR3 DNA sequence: TGTGCCAGCAGCCTCGGGGGGATCGGAAACACCATATATTTT.

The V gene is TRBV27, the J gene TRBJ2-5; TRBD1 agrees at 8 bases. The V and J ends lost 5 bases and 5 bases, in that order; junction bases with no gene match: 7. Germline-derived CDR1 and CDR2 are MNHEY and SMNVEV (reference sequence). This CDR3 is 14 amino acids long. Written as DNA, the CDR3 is TGTGCCAGCAGTAAAACCGACAGGGGTGAGACCCAGTACTTC. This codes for CASSKTDRGETQYF.

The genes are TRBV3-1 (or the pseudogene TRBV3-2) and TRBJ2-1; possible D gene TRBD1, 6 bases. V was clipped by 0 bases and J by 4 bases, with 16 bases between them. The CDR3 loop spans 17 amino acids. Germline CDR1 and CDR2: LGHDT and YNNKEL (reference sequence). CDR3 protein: CASSQESPGTYYNEQFF. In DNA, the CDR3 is TGTGCCAGCAGCCAAGAAAGTCCCGGGACATATTACAATGAGCAGTTCTTC.

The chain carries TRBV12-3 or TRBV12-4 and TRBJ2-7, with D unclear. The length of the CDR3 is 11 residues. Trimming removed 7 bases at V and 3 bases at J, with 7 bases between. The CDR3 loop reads CASKYGYEQYF. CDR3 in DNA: TGTGCCAGCAAGTACGGCTACGAGCAGTACTTC.

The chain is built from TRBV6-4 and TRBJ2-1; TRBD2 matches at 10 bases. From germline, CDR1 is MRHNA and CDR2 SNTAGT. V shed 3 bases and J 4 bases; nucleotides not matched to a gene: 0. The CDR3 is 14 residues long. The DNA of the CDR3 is TGTGCCAGCAGTGAACTAGCGGGGTACAATGAGCAGTTCTTC. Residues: CASSELAGYNEQFF.

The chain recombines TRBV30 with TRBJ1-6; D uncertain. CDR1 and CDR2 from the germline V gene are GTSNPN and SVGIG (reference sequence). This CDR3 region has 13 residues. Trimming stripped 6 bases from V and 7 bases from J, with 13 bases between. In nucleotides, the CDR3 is TGTGCCTGCCCGGGGTCTACGAATTCACCCCTCCACTTT. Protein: CACPGSTNSPLHF.

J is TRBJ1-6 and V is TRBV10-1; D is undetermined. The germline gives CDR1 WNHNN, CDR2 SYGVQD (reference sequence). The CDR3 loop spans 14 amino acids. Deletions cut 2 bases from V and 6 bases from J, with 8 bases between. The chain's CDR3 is CASSERRTNSPLHF. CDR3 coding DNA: TGCGCCAGCAGTGAGAGGAGGACTAATTCACCCCTCCACTTT.

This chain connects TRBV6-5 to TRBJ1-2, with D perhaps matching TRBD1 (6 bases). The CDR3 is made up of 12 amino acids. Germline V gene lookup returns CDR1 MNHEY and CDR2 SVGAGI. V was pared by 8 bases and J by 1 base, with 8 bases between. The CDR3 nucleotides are TGTGCCAGCCGGGACAATAACTATGGCTACACCTTC. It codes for CASRDNNYGYTF.

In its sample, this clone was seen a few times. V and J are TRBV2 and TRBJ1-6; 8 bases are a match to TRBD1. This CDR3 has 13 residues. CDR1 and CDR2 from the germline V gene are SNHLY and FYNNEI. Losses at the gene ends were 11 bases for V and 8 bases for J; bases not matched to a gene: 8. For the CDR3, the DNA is TGTGCCGGGGGAGAACAGGGGGATTCACCCCTCCACTTT. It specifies CAGGEQGDSPLHF.

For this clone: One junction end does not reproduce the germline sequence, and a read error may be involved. CDR3 coding DNA: TGTGCCAGCACCTTGGGGGGGGGAACGACAGATACGCAGTATTTT. It translates to CASTLGGGTTDTQYF. V gene TRBV5-5 combines with J gene TRBJ2-3; TRBD2 matches at 7 bases. Per germline, CDR1 SGHKS and CDR2 YYEKEE (reference sequence). There are 15 residues in the CDR3. Full variable domain (remainder filled in from reference TRBV5-5 and TRBJ2-3): DAGVTQSPTHLIKTRGQQVTLRCSPISGHKSVSWYQQVLGQGPQFIFQYYEKEERGRGNFPDRFSARQFPNYSSELNVNALLLGDSALYLCASTLGGGTTDTQYFGPGTRLTVL.

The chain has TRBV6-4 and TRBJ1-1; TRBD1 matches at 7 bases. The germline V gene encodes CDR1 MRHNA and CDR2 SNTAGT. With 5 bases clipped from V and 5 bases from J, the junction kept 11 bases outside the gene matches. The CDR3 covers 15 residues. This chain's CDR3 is CASSHTGASETEAFF. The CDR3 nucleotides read TGTGCCAGCAGTCATACAGGGGCCAGTGAAACTGAAGCTTTCTTT.